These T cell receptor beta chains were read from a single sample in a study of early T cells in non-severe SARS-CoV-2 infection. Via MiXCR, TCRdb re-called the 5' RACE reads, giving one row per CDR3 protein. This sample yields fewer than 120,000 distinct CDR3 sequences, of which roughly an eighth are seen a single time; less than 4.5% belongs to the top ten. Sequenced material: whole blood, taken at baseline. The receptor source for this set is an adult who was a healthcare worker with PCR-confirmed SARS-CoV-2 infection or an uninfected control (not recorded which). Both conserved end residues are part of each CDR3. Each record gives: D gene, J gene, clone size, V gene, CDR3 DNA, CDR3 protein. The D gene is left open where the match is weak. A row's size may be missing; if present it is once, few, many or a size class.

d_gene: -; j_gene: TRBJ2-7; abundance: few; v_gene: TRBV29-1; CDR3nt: TGCAGCGTTGAAGGGGAACAGGGCAGGCAGTACTTC; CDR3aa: CSVEGEQGRQYF
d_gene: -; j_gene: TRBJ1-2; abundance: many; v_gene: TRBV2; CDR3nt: TGTGCCAGCAGTGGACAGGAGAACTATGGCTACACCTTC; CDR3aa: CASSGQENYGYTF
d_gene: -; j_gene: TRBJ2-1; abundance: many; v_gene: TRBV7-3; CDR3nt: TGTGCCAGCAGCCCGTCCAGATCCCTATACAATGAGCAGTTCTTC; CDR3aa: CASSPSRSLYNEQFF
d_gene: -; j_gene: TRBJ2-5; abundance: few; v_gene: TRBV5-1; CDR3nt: TGCGCCAGCAGCTTGGATCCAGCCCAAGAGACCCAGTACTTC; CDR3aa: CASSLDPAQETQYF
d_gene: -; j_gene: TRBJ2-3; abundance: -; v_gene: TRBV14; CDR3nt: TGTGCCAGCAGCCAAGATGGCCACAGCACAGATACGCAGTATTTT; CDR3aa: CASSQDGHSTDTQYF
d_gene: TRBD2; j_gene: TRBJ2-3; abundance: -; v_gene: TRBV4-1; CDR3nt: TGCGCCAGCAGTCACAGCGGGACTGAAGATACGCAGTATTTT; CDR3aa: CASSHSGTEDTQYF
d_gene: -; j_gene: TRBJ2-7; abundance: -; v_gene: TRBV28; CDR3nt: TGTGCCAGCAGTTTCTCTAAGCGGGACACTCGACTCTACGAGCAGTACTTC; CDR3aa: CASSFSKRDTRLYEQYF
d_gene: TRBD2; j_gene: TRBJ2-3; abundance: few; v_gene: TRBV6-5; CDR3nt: TGTGCCAGCAGTTACCTGCGGACTAGCTGGAACCCCACAGATACGCAGTATTTT; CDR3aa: CASSYLRTSWNPTDTQYF
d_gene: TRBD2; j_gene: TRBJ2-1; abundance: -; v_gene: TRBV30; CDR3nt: TGTGCCTGGAGTGGTGGGGGACTAGCGAGGCTGGAGCAGTTCTTC; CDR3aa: CAWSGGGLARLEQFF
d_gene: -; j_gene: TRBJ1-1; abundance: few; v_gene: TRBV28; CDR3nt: TGTGCCAGCAGTGGCCGGGACAAACTTTTGAACACTGAAGCTTTCTTT; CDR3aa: CASSGRDKLLNTEAFF
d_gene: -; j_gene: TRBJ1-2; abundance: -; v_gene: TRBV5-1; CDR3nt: TGCGCCAGCAGCTTGTACTGGGACTTTGGCTACACCTTC; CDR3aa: CASSLYWDFGYTF